The 22 T cell receptor beta chains presented below share a single source sample, sequenced in a study of monozygotic twins with inflammatory bowel disease. TCRdb re-called the 5' RACE reads and gives one entry per CDR3 protein, without DNA. The sample spans over 150,000 distinct CDR3 sequences; the ten largest clones claim 2% to 3%. The sequencing sample was made of blood. These receptors came from a human donor with ulcerative colitis or Crohn's disease, or a healthy co-twin of an affected twin (not recorded which).

The chain is built from TRBV7-6 and TRBJ2-3; TCRdb's assignment of TRBD2 cannot be checked, as there is no DNA. Germline CDR1 SGHVS, CDR2 FNYEAQ. This CDR3 has 16 amino acids. CDR3 region: CASSLVRTLRTDTQYF.

The chain is built from TRBV5-6 and TRBJ1-2. The CDR3 covers 15 residues. Germline values: CDR1 SGHDT, CDR2 YYEEEE. The CDR3 loop is CASTVTDAANYGYTF.

The chain has TRBV15 and TRBJ2-7; TCRdb's D gene call, TRBD1, goes unchecked for lack of DNA. The CDR3 sequence is 17 residues long. CDR1 is LNHNV and CDR2 is YYDKDF in the germline V gene (reference sequence). This CDR3 is CATSRDPYTGPYYEQYF. Together with reference TRBV15 and TRBJ2-7, the CDR3 gives the full variable domain: DAMVIQNPRYQVTQFGKPVTLSCSQTLNHNVMYWYQQKSSQAPKLLFHYYDKDFNNEADTPDNFQSRRPNTSFCFLDIRSPGLGDTAMYLCATSRDPYTGPYYEQYFGPGTRLTVT.

The chain joins TRBV7-2 to TRBJ1-2; the TCRdb D gene call, TRBD1, has no DNA to confirm it. The CDR3 covers 14 residues. Germline lookup yields CDR1 SGHTA and CDR2 FQGNSA. CDR3 amino acids: CASSLVIDSYGYTF.

V gene TRBV5-1 combines with J gene TRBJ1-1. Germline values: CDR1 SGHRS, CDR2 YFSETQ. The CDR3 extends over 14 amino acids. CDR3 loop: CASSLDRGGTEAFF.

The gene calls are TRBV5-4 and TRBJ2-3; there is no DNA to check the TCRdb D call of TRBD1. The germline gives CDR1 SGHNT, CDR2 YYREEE (reference sequence). CDR3 length: 12 amino acids. The CDR3 here is CASSLGGATMDF. Variable domain in full (rest from reference TRBV5-4 and TRBJ2-3): ETGVTQSPTHLIKTRGQQVTLRCSSQSGHNTVSWYQQALGQGPQFIFQYYREEENGRGNFPPRFSGLQFPNYSSELNVNALELDDSALYLCASSLGGATMDFGPGTRLTVL.

This rearrangement joins TRBV7-2 to TRBJ2-1; the TCRdb D gene call, TRBD2, has no DNA to confirm it. The CDR3 is 14 amino acids. In germline, CDR1 is SGHTA, CDR2 FQGNSA. CDR3 loop: CASSLDSGRDEQFF.

The chain combines TRBV6-1 with TRBJ2-1; TCRdb names TRBD2, which stays unverified in the absence of DNA. CDR1 and CDR2 (germline): MNHNS, SASEGT. This CDR3 is built from 18 residues. The CDR3 region is CASSERGGTSGSSYEQFF.

J is TRBJ1-4 and V is TRBV24-1. The CDR3 is made up of 16 amino acids. Looked up from germline, CDR1 is KGHDR and CDR2 is SFDVKD. CDR3: CATSDRSGQGDEKLFF.

The chain couples TRBV3-1 to TRBJ2-3; TCRdb reports TRBD1, a call that lacks DNA to check it against. Germline V gives CDR1 LGHDT, CDR2 YNNKEL (reference sequence). CDR3 size: 15 residues. CDR3 loop: CASSLTGGGTDTQYF.

The chain recombines TRBV20-1 with TRBJ2-5; TCRdb's D gene call, TRBD2, goes unchecked for lack of DNA. The CDR3 runs to 15 residues. Germline V gene lookup returns CDR1 DFQATT and CDR2 SNEGSKA (reference sequence). This CDR3 is CSAAAQRDSQETQYF.

The CDR3 protein is CSARGGTNYEQYF. The chain has TRBV20-1 and TRBJ2-7; TCRdb returns TRBD2, unconfirmable since there is no DNA. The V gene's germline CDR1 is DFQATT and CDR2 SNEGSKA (reference sequence). The CDR3 covers 13 residues.

The rearrangement links TRBV27 to TRBJ1-4; lacking DNA, the TRBD1 call made by TCRdb goes unchecked. Germline-derived CDR1 and CDR2 are MNHEY and SMNVEV (reference sequence). CDR3 length: 14 amino acids. This CDR3 reads CASSPDRGNEKLFF.

The chain is built from TRBV3-1 and TRBJ2-7; without DNA, the TCRdb call of TRBD2 cannot be checked. Germline V gene data show CDR1 as LGHDT and CDR2 as YNNKEL (reference sequence). The CDR3 totals 15 residues. The CDR3: CASSQRGEGENEQYF.

The chain has TRBV4-3 and TRBJ2-5; checking the TCRdb D call of TRBD2 is not possible without DNA. From germline, CDR1 is LGHNA and CDR2 YSLEER. The CDR3 covers 19 residues. CDR3 loop: CASSQDWSSGSPSSETQYF.

The chain couples TRBV12-3 or TRBV12-4 to TRBJ2-5; TCRdb indicates TRBD1, and absent DNA this call remains unverified. This CDR3 has 17 residues. CDR3 amino acids: CASSFSAVTAAQETQYF.

This chain connects TRBV4-1 to TRBJ2-3; TCRdb lists TRBD2, though no DNA is available to test this call. CDR1 and CDR2 (germline): MGHRA, YSYEKL. CDR3 length: 16 amino acids. The CDR3 region is CASSQDELAGTDTQYF.

CDR3 residues: CASSSQGTEGNTIYF. The chain is built from TRBV5-1 and TRBJ1-3; TCRdb calls TRBD1, which cannot be checked without DNA. Germline V gene lookup returns CDR1 SGHRS and CDR2 YFSETQ. The CDR3 extends over 15 amino acids.

The rearrangement joins TRBV28 to TRBJ1-4; TCRdb's D call, TRBD1, is unchecked because there is no DNA. Germline V gives CDR1 MDHEN, CDR2 SYDVKM. The CDR3 extends over 15 amino acids. This chain's CDR3 is CASSLNPGEGEKLFF.

J is TRBJ2-5 and V is TRBV12-3 or TRBV12-4; TCRdb selects TRBD1, and the lack of DNA leaves this call unchecked. The CDR3 has 13 residues. Here the CDR3 reads CASIGTGQETQYF.

The chain has TRBV7-2 and TRBJ1-2; the TCRdb call, TRBD1, lacks DNA for checking. The CDR3 consists of 16 residues. CDR1 and CDR2 from the germline V gene are SGHTA and FQGNSA. The chain's CDR3 is CASSLDIGGRTIGYTF. Together with reference TRBV7-2 and TRBJ1-2, the CDR3 gives the full variable domain: GAGVSQSPSNKVTEKGKDVELRCDPISGHTALYWYRQSLGQGLEFLIYFQGNSAPDKSGLPSDRFSAERTGGSVSTLTIQRTQQEDSAVYLCASSLDIGGRTIGYTFGSGTRLTVV.

The genes are TRBV5-1 and TRBJ2-1; TCRdb names TRBD1, which stays unverified in the absence of DNA. Germline lookup yields CDR1 SGHRS and CDR2 YFSETQ. The CDR3 totals 13 residues. The CDR3 protein is CASSEGTHNEQFF.